The entry that follows covers one TCR beta chain sequence. This sample was taken from a study of shared T cell receptors in the human thymus. CDR1 and CDR2 from the germline V gene are MNHNS and SASEGT. This CDR3 is built from 13 residues. The germline V and J ends were trimmed by 7 bases and 10 bases, with 19 bases remaining between them. Using immunoSEQ multiplex PCR, the repertoire was profiled, and TCRdb retains in-frame clones only, with some absent. The data show hundreds of thousands of clones, 70% to 80% seen once. In addition, the sample was reused for a study of human thymus T cells. From that second work: Finnish infants who were healthy and having corrective surgery for congenital heart defects made up the donors. Resections were taken during corrective heart surgery, and the thymus tissue came from these. Thymic and blood repertoires seemed to show skewed V and J gene use. Related research described thymic repertoires that were highly overlapping among unrelated individuals.

Sequencing was done on a sample of thymocytes. The receptor was derived from a boy under three years old with a congenital heart defect. The V call is TRBV6-1, the J call TRBJ1-2; D is ambiguous. The CDR3 here is CASTRLWSRHYTF. The DNA of the CDR3 is TGTGCCAGCACCCGTCTTTGGTCGCGACACTACACCTTC.